This TCR beta chain was retrieved from a study of cytomegalovirus exposure and HLA in healthy donors (dated by TCRdb to 2017 to 2019). About the full investigation: In an earlier analysis of about 560 of the donors, less than 350 Gb of sequence data and 117 million unique TCR beta sequences from about 179 million T cells were reported. An earlier analysis of several hundred of the donors applied high-throughput TCR beta sequencing to assess whether each TCR beta V gene segment acted as functional or pseudogenic. To predict cytomegalovirus infection status, the study combined high-throughput TCR immunosequencing, statistical association of individual TCRs with disease status, and machine learning. HLA typing covered class I and class II loci at four-digit resolution. Among roughly 400 genotyped donors of the cohort, an average of roughly 240,000 unique TCR beta nucleotide sequences were sequenced per donor, roughly a sixth of them non-productive. Alongside the repertoire data, information on donor age, sex, ethnicity and CMV serostatus was compiled. Because of strong linkage in the cohort, five DR-DQ haplotypes were treated as single units for association and clustering. The study profiled the T cell repertoires of hundreds of subjects by immunosequencing and related them to cytomegalovirus serostatus. Genome-wide SNP genotypes for about three fifths of the roughly 670 donors were used in a later genetic analysis, which treated that subset as a discovery cohort. A later analysis re-analyzed previously published TCR beta repertoires from 550 to 700 donors and added high-resolution HLA genotyping to study TCR occurrence patterns. The number of donors typed differed by locus, with roughly 629-640 for A, B, C, DRB1 and DQB1, around 560 for DQA1, over 600 for DPA1, and 400 to 490 for DPB1. Besides the first cohort of under 700 subjects, a separate validation cohort made up of over 100 different subjects was used. Of the roughly 390 genotyped donors, over 80% were placed in the genetic ancestry cluster associated with self-reported Caucasian donors. In the later analysis, no new phenotypic data were used to find candidate immune exposures; instead, reliance was placed on TCR beta sequences and their occurrence across donors. All discovery cohort repertoires had been generated using a single sequencing platform. The study aimed to test whether signatures of past pathogen exposure could be identified by cataloging public T cell receptors. An early release covering roughly 600 HLA-typed donors comprised 300 to 350 gigabases of sequencing data and roughly 86 million unique TCR sequences. General conclusions and limits of the study: A later genetic analysis reported fewer N-insertions in productive TCRs among donors in an Asian-associated ancestry cluster than the approximately 700-donor mean. Because the 87-base-pair reads could not distinguish some IMGT-functional V segments, including TRBV6-2 and TRBV6-3, those segments were excluded. In vitro tests confirmed that a few of the cytomegalovirus-associated TCR beta chains recognize cytomegalovirus antigens. Several of the top co-occurrence clusters appeared to be linked to parvovirus B19, influenza, CMV and Epstein-Barr virus, according to a later analysis. A further reported finding was that TCR beta sequences accurately predicted the HLA-A and HLA-B alleles for most subjects in the first cohort. Sequencing depth was assumed to be roughly uniform across donors in the presence/absence analyses, though that assumption may not hold. Most TCR sequences were seen in very few donors, while some public TCRs were found in many individuals. It was suggested by the authors that the approach could potentially be generalized to other disease states and immunological phenotypes. An earlier analysis of 450 to 750 of the donors showed that most TCR beta V segments appeared in productive rearrangements either about 87% or about 30% of the time, which broadly matched IMGT annotations. Correlated functional status among segregating V segments might be attributable to linkage disequilibrium, but an unknown experimental factor could not be ruled out. In a later genetic analysis, a missense DCLRE1C variant was associated with V-gene and J-gene trimming of TCR beta chains, and the association was replicated in an independent cohort. The sequencing pipeline was judged likely to have produced a cluster of highly shared sequence variants as a technical artifact. Because counts were too low, about 17 rarely observed V segments, including chromosome 9 orphons, were excluded from the earlier analysis of several hundred of the donors. Most CMV-associated TCR beta chains appeared to be HLA-restricted in a later analysis, and the HLA associations seemed to be driven largely by CMV exposure. The study listed 164 TCR beta chains as associated with cytomegalovirus. At a false discovery rate of 0.05, a later analysis linked 15,000 to 20,000 TCR beta sequences to specific HLA alleles. The only immune exposure information available for the cohort was CMV serostatus. In a later analysis, HLA-associated TCR beta chains showed more clonal expansion and lower generation probabilities than non-associated chains that were equally common. Only TCR beta chains were sequenced in this cohort, and the absence of alpha or paired-chain data limited detectable features. When HLA alleles, especially DR and DQ, strongly co-occurred, attributing TCR associations to individual alleles was difficult. The classifier was reported to diagnose cytomegalovirus status with high specificity and sensitivity in both the original and validation cohorts. HLA typing was unavailable for some donors at each locus, so association tests used only the typed subset. A later analysis found that TCR association rates varied across HLA loci, with DRB1 alleles showing the most associated TCRs and HLA-C alleles the fewest.

In regard to this clone: What antigen it recognizes has not been identified. Per-base qualities were not stored, and no clone one base away is much larger.

CDR1 and CDR2 were assigned from the germline V gene (reference sequence) as LNHDA and SQIVND. V is cut by 6 bases and J by 7 bases, and the space between the germline ends is 22 bases. Measured from the cysteine to the phenylalanine, the CDR3 is 15 residues long. Only the CDR3 part of the read is kept: 45 bases, read in frame from the first base. In total, approximately 700 healthy bone marrow donors made up the cohort. All cohort members were sampled while nominally healthy, although unrecorded immune exposures were likely present. The donor tested CMV seropositive, placing the donor among the 290 or so seropositive members of the cohort. Each donor provided a peripheral blood sample, and peripheral blood mononuclear cells were used for TCR beta sequencing. The Qiagen DNeasy Blood Extraction Kit was used to extract genomic DNA from the blood cell samples. The method behind the library was the immunoSEQ multiplex PCR assay. The multiplex PCR relied on a mix of 60 forward primers for TCR Vbeta segments and 13 reverse primers for TCR Jbeta segments. The CDR3 region of rearranged TCR beta genes was amplified from genomic DNA with a multiplex PCR assay. The Illumina HiSeq System was used to sequence the amplified TCR beta libraries as 87-base-pair reads. The source study handled its data this way. In a later analysis, some 80 million unique TCR beta chains were counted across the roughly 670 repertoires, and roughly 11 million of these chains were shared by at least two donors. A nearest-neighbor algorithm error-corrected the raw reads and collapsed the reads into unique sequences, merging closely related sequences to remove PCR and sequencing errors. Alignment of CDR3 sequences to IMGT reference sequences was used to assign V, D and J gene segments. For a sequence to be retained, a match of at least six nucleotides was required to both a V gene segment and a J gene segment. Rearrangements were classified as productive when the CDR3 lacked stop codons and remained in frame with V and J, and all other rearrangements were classified as non-productive. CDR3 was defined by IMGT convention, running from the second conserved V-encoded cysteine to the conserved J-encoded phenylalanine. The earlier analysis of approximately 500 of the donors excluded sequences that lacked an unambiguous match to a single V gene segment. An earlier analysis of a few hundred of the donors classified V segments as functional when productive rearrangements were above 56.7% and as segregating when the standard deviation between donors was above 5%. To diagnose cytomegalovirus status from the catalog of TCR beta chain sequences, a statistical classification framework was built. In a later analysis, TCR nucleotide sequences were compared against IMGT/GENE-DB human TR gene sequences so that V and J genes could be assigned. A later analysis assigned CDR3 sequences and most-parsimonious VDJ recombination scenarios with the TCRdist pipeline. In a later analysis, each TCR beta chain was defined by its CDR3 amino acid sequence together with its V-gene family, and reads lacking a unique V-gene family were excluded. In a later analysis, approximately 590 highly shared, low-generation-probability nucleotide sequences were removed to address suspected cross-contamination and a sequencing artifact. For each public chain, a later analysis derived a clonal expansion index from normalized ranks of inferred template counts within each repertoire. In a later analysis, generation probabilities were computed with a VDJ recombination model fitted to out-of-frame rearrangements, and the resulting probabilities were checked against IGoR. A later analysis scored TCR-TCR, TCR-HLA and TCR-CMV co-occurrence with hypergeometric tests, applying a repertoire-size bias correction to TCR pairs. False discovery rates were estimated in a later analysis by permuting HLA or CMV assignments 20 times. In a later analysis, co-occurring TCRs were grouped using DBSCAN, and TCRdist sequence similarity was added for clustering within HLA-allele-positive subsets. Co-occurrence clustering excluded repertoires with fewer than 30,000 or more than 120,000 public chains, plus five with anomalous nucleotide sharing. TCRdb holds this immuneACCESS table with in-frame rearrangements only. Some clones are missing; in checked studies, unresolved V genes explain under half, and the rest has no known cause. From that table come the V and J calls and clone size; the DNA was used to work out D and trimming. Across this sample there are over 150,000 clones, with 75% to 85% seen only once. The ten largest clones add up to around 3.5% of the sample.

This chain is built from TRBV19 and TRBJ2-7; a tentative D call is TRBD1 (6 bases match). Sample: PBMCs. The TCR sequence derives from an older woman in good health and CMV-seropositive. The nucleotides read TGTGCCAGTAGCGATCCGGGACAACACCTTTGGGAGCAGTACTTC. It encodes CASSDPGQHLWEQYF.